The 14 T cell receptor beta chains below all came from one sample that was sequenced in a study of blood T cell repertoires in COVID-19. Some clones are missing from TCRdb's copy, which holds only in-frame ones; the method was immunoSEQ multiplex PCR. The data show about 140,000 clones, with approximately 78% seen just once and less than 5% held by the top ten. What was sequenced was peripheral blood. These receptors were obtained from an elderly woman with acute or convalescent COVID-19.

The chain recombines TRBV6-5 with TRBJ2-2; D unclear. This CDR3 has 12 residues. Germline loops: CDR1 MNHEY, CDR2 SVGAGI. Trimming took off 7 bases at V and 8 bases at J, with 11 bases between the two ends. In nucleotides, the CDR3 is TGTGCCAGCACCCACCCGCGAGGGGAGCTGTTTTTT. It encodes CASTHPRGELFF.

This chain connects TRBV7-9 to TRBJ2-7, with TRBD1 matching over 10 bases. V shed 8 bases, J shed 6 bases, and the junction held 7 bases outside the gene matches. The CDR3 contains 13 residues. Germline CDR1 is SEHNR and CDR2 is FQNEAQ (reference sequence). In DNA, the CDR3 is TGTGCCAGCCGTAAGACAGGGGGCAGCGAGCAGTACTTC. It encodes CASRKTGGSEQYF.

This chain connects TRBV27 to TRBJ2-2; TRBD2 agrees at 7 bases. Trimming cost V 4 bases and J 7 bases; bases outside gene matches: 12. The CDR3 covers 16 residues. The germline V gene has CDR1 MNHEY and CDR2 SMNVEV (reference sequence). In DNA form, the CDR3 reads TGTGCCAGCAGTTGTTGGAGGGAGGGCCGGCTCGGGGAGCTGTTTTTT. Protein product: CASSCWREGRLGELFF.

The gene calls are TRBV27 and TRBJ2-1; tentative D call: TRBD2 (6 bases). V shed 7 bases and J shed 3 bases, with 19 bases lying between them. Per the germline V gene, CDR1 is MNHEY and CDR2 is SMNVEV (reference sequence). The CDR3 totals 16 residues. The CDR3 DNA is TGTGCCAGCACCACCAGGGAGGTCAGTTACTACAATGAGCAGTTCTTC. This encodes CASTTREVSYYNEQFF.

The gene calls are TRBV10-3 and TRBJ1-2; possibly TRBD1 for D (5 bases). V was trimmed by 3 bases and J by 3 bases, leaving 8 bases between them. Germline CDR1 reads ENHRY; CDR2 reads SYGVKD. This CDR3 region has 13 residues. This CDR3 is CAISESGYYGYTF. CDR3 nucleotides: TGTGCCATCAGTGAATCAGGGTACTATGGCTACACCTTC.

The CDR3 region is CASSPTSDFDHEQFF. The CDR3 DNA is TGTGCCAGCAGCCCCACAAGCGATTTTGACCATGAGCAGTTCTTC. The chain joins TRBV3-1 (or the pseudogene TRBV3-2) to TRBJ2-1; the D is unclear. The CDR3 has 15 amino acids. The V and J ends lost 4 bases and 8 bases respectively, with 18 bases between them. Germline values: CDR1 LGHDT, CDR2 YNNKEL (reference sequence).

In regard to this clone: Sequence at one end of the junction differs from germline and may be a read error. The chain combines TRBV6-6 with TRBJ1-1; 7 nucleotides line up with TRBD1. The CDR3 is 16 amino acids. Germline values: CDR1 MNHNY, CDR2 SVGAGI (reference sequence). This CDR3 reads CASSSWDSPVNIEAFF. CDR3 bases: TGTGCCAGCAGTTCATGGGACAGCCCCGTGAACATTGAAGCTTTCTTT.

The rearrangement links TRBV7-2 to TRBJ2-7; 10 bases map to TRBD2. Germline lookup yields CDR1 SGHTA and CDR2 FQGNSA. The ends lost 2 bases at V and 4 bases at J; junction bases unmatched: 8. The length of the CDR3 is 16 residues. CDR3 sequence: CASSLSLAGDGYEQYF. The CDR3 DNA follows: TGTGCCAGCAGCTTATCTCTAGCGGGAGATGGGTACGAGCAGTACTTC.

The rearrangement uses TRBV9 and TRBJ2-3, with unresolved D. Germline CDR1 reads SGDLS; CDR2 reads YYNGEE. The CDR3 is 15 amino acids. V was shortened by 2 bases and J by 0 bases, with 10 bases between the two germline ends. The CDR3 here is CASSVQDSSTDTQYF. CDR3 nucleotide sequence: TGTGCCAGCAGCGTCCAGGATTCTAGCACAGATACGCAGTATTTT.

The rearrangement joins TRBV6-6 to TRBJ1-5, with a weak D call TRBD1 (5 bases). The V gene's germline CDR1 is MNHNY and CDR2 SVGAGI (reference sequence). V shed 0 bases and J shed 4 bases, with 10 bases lying between them. This CDR3 contains 15 residues. CDR3 DNA sequence: TGTGCCAGCAGTTACTCGGGCAGGGATAATCAGCCCCAGCATTTT. This codes for CASSYSGRDNQPQHF.

V gene TRBV6-5 combines with J gene TRBJ2-7; 8 nucleotides match TRBD1. The CDR3 is 14 residues long. CDR1 is MNHEY, CDR2 SVGAGI, per germline. The ends lost 2 bases at V and 2 bases at J; junction bases unmatched: 2. For the CDR3, the DNA is TGTGCCAGCAGTTACGACAGGGGAGCCTACGAGCAGTACTTC. Residues: CASSYDRGAYEQYF.

This clone was observed a single time. This rearrangement joins TRBV5-6 to TRBJ1-2; D not certain. Germline CDR1 and CDR2: SGHDT and YYEEEE. V shed 2 bases and J shed 4 bases, with 6 bases lying between them. The CDR3 loop spans 12 amino acids. CDR3 residues: CASSLRGYGYTF. The DNA of the CDR3 is TGTGCCAGCAGCTTAAGAGGCTATGGCTACACCTTC.

The V call is TRBV19, the J call TRBJ2-7, with 7 bases aligning to TRBD1. Germline CDR1 LNHDA, CDR2 SQIVND (reference sequence). This CDR3 region has 14 residues. V gave up 5 bases and J gave up 4 bases; unmatched junction bases: 8. CDR3 protein: CASSSGTENYEQYF. The CDR3 nucleotides are TGTGCCAGTAGTTCCGGGACAGAGAATTACGAGCAGTACTTC.

V is TRBV19 and J is TRBJ2-1; 10 nucleotides line up with TRBD2. The V and J ends lost 7 bases and 0 bases, in that order; junction bases with no gene match: 0. CDR1 LNHDA and CDR2 SQIVND come from the germline V gene (reference sequence). The length of the CDR3 is 14 residues. CDR3 amino acids: CASIAGGSYNEQFF. CDR3 sequence (DNA): TGTGCCAGTATAGCGGGAGGCTCCTACAATGAGCAGTTCTTC.